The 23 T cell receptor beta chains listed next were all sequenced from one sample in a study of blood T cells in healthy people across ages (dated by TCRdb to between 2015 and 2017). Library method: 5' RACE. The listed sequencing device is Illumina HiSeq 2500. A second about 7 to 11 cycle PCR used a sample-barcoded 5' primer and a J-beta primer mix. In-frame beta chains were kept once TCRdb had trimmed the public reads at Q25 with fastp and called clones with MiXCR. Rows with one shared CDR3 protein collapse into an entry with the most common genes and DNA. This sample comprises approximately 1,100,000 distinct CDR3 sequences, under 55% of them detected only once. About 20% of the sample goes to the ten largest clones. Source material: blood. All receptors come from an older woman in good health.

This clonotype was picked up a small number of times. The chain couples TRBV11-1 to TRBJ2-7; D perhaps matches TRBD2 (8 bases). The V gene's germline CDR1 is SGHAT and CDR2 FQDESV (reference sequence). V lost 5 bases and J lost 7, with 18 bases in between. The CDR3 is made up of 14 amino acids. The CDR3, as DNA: TGTGCCAGCAGCACTTGGACTAGCAGGGGGGAGCAGTACTTC. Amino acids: CASSTWTSRGEQYF.

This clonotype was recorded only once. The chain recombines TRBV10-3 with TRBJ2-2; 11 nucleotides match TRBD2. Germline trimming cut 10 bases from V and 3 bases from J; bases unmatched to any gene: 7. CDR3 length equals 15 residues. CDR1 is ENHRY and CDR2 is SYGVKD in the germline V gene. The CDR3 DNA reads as TGTGCCACCGGAATACTAGCGGGAGACACCGGGGAGCTGTTTTTT. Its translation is CATGILAGDTGELFF.

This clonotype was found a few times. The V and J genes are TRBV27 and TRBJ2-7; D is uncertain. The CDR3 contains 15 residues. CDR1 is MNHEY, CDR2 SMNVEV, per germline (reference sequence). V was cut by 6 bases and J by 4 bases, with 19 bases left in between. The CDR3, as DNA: TGTGCCAGCAGAATCCGACTTGTGAGCCAGTACGAGCAGTACTTC. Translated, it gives CASRIRLVSQYEQYF.

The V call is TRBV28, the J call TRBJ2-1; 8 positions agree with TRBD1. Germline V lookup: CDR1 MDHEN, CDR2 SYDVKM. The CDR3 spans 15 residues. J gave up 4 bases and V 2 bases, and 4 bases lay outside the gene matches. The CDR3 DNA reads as TGTGCCAGCAGTTTAAAGACAGGGGAGTACAATGAGCAGTTCTTC. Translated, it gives CASSLKTGEYNEQFF.

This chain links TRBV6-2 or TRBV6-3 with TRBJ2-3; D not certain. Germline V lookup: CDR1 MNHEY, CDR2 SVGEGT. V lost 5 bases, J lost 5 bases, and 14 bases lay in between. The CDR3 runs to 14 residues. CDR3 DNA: TGTGCCAGCAGTACCAACCTGACGGGAGATACGCAGTATTTT. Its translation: CASSTNLTGDTQYF.

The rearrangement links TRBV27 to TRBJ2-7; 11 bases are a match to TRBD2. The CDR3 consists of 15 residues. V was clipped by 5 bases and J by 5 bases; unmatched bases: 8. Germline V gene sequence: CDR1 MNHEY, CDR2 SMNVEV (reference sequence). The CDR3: CASSLSSGRLHEQYF. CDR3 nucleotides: TGTGCCAGCAGTCTCTCTAGCGGGAGGCTCCACGAGCAGTACTTC.

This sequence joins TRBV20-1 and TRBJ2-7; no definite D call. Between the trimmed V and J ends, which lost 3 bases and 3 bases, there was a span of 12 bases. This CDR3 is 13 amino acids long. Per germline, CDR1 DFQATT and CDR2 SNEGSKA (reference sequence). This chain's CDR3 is CSARLANRYEQYF. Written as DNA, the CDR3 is TGCAGTGCTAGGTTGGCCAACCGCTACGAGCAGTACTTC.

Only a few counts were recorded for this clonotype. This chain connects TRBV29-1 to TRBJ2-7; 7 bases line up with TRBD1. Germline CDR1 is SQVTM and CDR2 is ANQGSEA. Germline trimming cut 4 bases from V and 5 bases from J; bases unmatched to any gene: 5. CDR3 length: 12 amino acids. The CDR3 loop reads CSVVTGVDEQYF. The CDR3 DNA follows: TGCAGCGTTGTAACAGGGGTCGACGAGCAGTACTTC.

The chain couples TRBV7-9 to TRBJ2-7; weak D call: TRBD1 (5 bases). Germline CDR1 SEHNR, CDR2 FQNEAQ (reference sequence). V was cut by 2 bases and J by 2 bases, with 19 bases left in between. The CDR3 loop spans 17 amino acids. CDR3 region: CASSLKATEVIPYEQYF. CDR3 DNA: TGTGCCAGCAGCTTAAAGGCGACAGAGGTAATACCCTACGAGCAGTACTTC.

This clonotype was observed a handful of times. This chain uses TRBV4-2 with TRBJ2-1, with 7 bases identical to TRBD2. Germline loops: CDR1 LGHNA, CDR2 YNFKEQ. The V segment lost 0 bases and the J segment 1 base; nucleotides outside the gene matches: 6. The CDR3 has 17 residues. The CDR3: CASSQDFFGRSYNEQFF. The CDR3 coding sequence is TGTGCCAGCAGCCAAGACTTTTTCGGGAGGTCCTACAATGAGCAGTTCTTC.

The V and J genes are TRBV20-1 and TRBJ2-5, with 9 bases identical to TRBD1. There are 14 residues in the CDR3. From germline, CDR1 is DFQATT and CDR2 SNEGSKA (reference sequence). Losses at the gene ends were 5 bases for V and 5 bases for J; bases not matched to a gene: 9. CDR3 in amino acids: CSAGHGTGRETQYF. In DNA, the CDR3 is TGCAGTGCTGGCCACGGGACAGGGAGGGAGACCCAGTACTTC.

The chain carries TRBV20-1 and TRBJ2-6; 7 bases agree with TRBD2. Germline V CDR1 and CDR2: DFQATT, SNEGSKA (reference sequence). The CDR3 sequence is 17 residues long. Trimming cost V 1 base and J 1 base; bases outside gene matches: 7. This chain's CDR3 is CSARGREGTSGANVLTF. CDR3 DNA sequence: TGCAGTGCTAGAGGAAGGGAGGGGACTTCTGGGGCCAACGTCCTGACTTTC.

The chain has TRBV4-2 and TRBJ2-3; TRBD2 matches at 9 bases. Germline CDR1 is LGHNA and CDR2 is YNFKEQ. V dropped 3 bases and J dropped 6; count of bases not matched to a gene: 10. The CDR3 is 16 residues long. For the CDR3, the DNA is TGTGCCAGCAGCCACGCTCCGGGACTAGCTGTTGATACGCAGTATTTT. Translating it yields CASSHAPGLAVDTQYF.

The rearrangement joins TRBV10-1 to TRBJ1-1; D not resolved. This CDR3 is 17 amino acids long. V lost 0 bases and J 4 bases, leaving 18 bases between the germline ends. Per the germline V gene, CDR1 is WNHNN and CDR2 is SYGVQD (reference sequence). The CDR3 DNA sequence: TGCGCCAGCAGTGAGTCGACCCGTTTCGGGGAGGGCACTGAAGCTTTCTTT. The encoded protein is CASSESTRFGEGTEAFF.

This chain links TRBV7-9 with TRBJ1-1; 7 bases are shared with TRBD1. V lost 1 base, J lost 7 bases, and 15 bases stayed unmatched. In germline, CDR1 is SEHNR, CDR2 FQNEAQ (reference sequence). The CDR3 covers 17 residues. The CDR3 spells CASSLGPSTDRRIEAFF. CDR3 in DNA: TGTGCCAGCAGCTTAGGCCCCTCCACGGACAGGAGAATTGAAGCTTTCTTT.

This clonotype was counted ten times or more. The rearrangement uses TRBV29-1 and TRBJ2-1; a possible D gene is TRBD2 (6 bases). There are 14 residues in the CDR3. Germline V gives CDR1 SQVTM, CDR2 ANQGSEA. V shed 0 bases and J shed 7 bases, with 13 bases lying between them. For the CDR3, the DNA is TGCAGCGTTGAAGATCCATACGGGGGAAATGAGCAGTTCTTC. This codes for CSVEDPYGGNEQFF.

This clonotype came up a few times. The CDR3 sequence is CSADSSPSPSNEQFF. CDR3 in DNA: TGCAGTGCGGACTCGTCTCCCAGTCCTAGCAATGAGCAGTTCTTC. The chain uses TRBV20-1 and TRBJ2-1, with D possibly matching TRBD2 (5 bases). CDR1 and CDR2 from the germline V gene are DFQATT and SNEGSKA (reference sequence). V dropped 6 bases and J dropped 6 bases, with 21 bases sitting between them. This CDR3 spans 15 amino acids.

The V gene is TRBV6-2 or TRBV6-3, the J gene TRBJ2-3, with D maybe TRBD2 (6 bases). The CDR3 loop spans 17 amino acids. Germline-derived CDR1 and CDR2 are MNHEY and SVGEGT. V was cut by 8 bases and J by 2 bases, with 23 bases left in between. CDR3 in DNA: TGTGCCAGCGCCGCCACCTCCGGGAGCGGACTCACAGATACGCAGTATTTT. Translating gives CASAATSGSGLTDTQYF.

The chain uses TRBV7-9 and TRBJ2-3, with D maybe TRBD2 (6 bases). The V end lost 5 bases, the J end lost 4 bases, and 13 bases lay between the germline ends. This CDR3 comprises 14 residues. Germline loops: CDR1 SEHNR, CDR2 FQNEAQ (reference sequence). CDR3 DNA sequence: TGTGCCAGCAGCATGAGACTAGTGGCAGATACGCAGTATTTT. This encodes CASSMRLVADTQYF.

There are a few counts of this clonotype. CDR3 region: CASSFCSFPSSGGSTDTQYF. As DNA, the CDR3 is TGTGCCAGCAGCTTTTGTAGCTTCCCCTCTTCAGGGGGGAGTACAGATACGCAGTATTTT. V gene TRBV7-4 combines with J gene TRBJ2-3, with D possibly being TRBD1 (7 bases). There are 20 residues in the CDR3. The V and J ends lost 3 bases and 3 bases respectively, with 28 bases between them. Germline-derived CDR1 and CDR2 are SGHVT and SQSDAQ.

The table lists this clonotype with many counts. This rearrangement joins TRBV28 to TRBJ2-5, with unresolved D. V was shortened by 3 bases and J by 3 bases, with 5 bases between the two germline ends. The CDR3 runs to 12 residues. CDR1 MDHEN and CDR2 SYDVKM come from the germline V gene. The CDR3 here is CASSLSEETQYF. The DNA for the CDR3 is TGTGCCAGCAGTTTGTCCGAAGAGACCCAGTACTTC.

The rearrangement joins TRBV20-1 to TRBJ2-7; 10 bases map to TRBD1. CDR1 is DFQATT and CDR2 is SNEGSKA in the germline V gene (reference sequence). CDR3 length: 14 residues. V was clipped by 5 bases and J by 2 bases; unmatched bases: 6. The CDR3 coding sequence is TGCAGTGCTGGTCCCGGGACAGGGGCCTACGAGCAGTACTTC. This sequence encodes CSAGPGTGAYEQYF.

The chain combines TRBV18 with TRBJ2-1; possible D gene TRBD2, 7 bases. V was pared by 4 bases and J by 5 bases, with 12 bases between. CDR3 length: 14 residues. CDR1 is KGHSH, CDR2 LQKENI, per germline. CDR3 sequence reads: CASSRGGVHNEQFF. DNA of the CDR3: TGTGCCAGCTCACGCGGGGGCGTCCACAATGAGCAGTTCTTC. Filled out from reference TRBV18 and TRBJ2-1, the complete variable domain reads NAGVMQNPRHLVRRRGQEARLRCSPMKGHSHVYWYRQLPEEGLKFMVYLQKENIIDESGMPKERFSAEFPKEGPSILRIQQVVRGDSAAYFCASSRGGVHNEQFFGPGTRLTVL.